This note documents a single T cell receptor beta chain sequence. The CDR3 length is 14 residues. The germline V gene has CDR1 SGHDT and CDR2 YYEEEE. Trimming stripped 2 bases from V and 3 bases from J, with 11 bases between. The record originates from a study of type 1 and type 2 diabetes patients. The PCR template was genomic DNA. A primer set of 30 forward and 13 reverse primers amplified the CDR3. TCRdb reprocessed the multiplex PCR reads with MiXCR, giving one entry per CDR3 protein. Of more than 250,000 distinct CDR3 sequences in the sample, around 47% were seen once. The sample was peripheral blood mononuclear cells (PBMCs). J is TRBJ1-2 and V is TRBV5-6; D is perhaps TRBD1 (6 bases). The clonotype comes from a man between 18 and 35 years old with type 2 diabetes. CDR3 protein: CASSFRDIYYGYTF. Written as DNA, the CDR3 is TGTGCCAGCAGCTTCCGGGACATTTACTATGGCTACACCTTC.